A single sample is the source of the 9 T cell receptor beta chains below, sequenced in a study of Graves' ophthalmopathy and Graves' hyperthyroidism. The authors amplified TCR beta CDR3 regions, and they did so from RNA transcripts for repertoire sequencing. First-round RT-PCR relied on HTBI primers, and a second-round multiplex PCR came next. MiXCR, run by TCRdb on the multiplex PCR reads, gives a single entry per CDR3 protein. Among approximately 210,000 distinct CDR3 sequences, roughly 21% were seen once, and the ten largest hold approximately 40%. The specimen sequenced was peripheral blood. The receptors originated from a woman aged 45 to 65 with Graves' ophthalmopathy.

The gene calls are TRBV3-1 and TRBJ2-5, with 11 bases aligning to TRBD2. The germline V gene encodes CDR1 LGHDT and CDR2 YNNKEL (reference sequence). The CDR3 spans 17 residues. Germline trimming cut 7 bases from V and 2 bases from J; bases unmatched to any gene: 12. CDR3 DNA: TGTGCCAGCACCGCGGTCAGGACTAGCGGGTTGCAAGAGACCCAGTACTTC. Protein product: CASTAVRTSGLQETQYF.

This clonotype was observed a handful of times. The chain carries TRBV4-1 and TRBJ2-5; D is possibly TRBD1 or TRBD2 (6 bases each). Germline CDR1 reads MGHRA; CDR2 reads YSYEKL. The V end was cut by 0 bases, the J end by 5 bases, with 13 bases between. This CDR3 region has 15 residues. The CDR3 sequence: CASSQEGGGPETQYF. The CDR3, as DNA: TGCGCCAGCAGCCAAGAGGGTGGGGGGCCGGAGACCCAGTACTTC.

The chain employs TRBV2 and TRBJ2-2, with D possibly called TRBD1 or TRBD2 (6 bases each). Germline CDR1 reads SNHLY; CDR2 reads FYNNEI. CDR3 length: 15 amino acids. V lost 6 bases to trimming and J lost 5 bases, with 16 bases between them. The CDR3 DNA sequence: TGTGCCAGCAGCTCTACCGGGGGCCCGACCGGGGAGCTGTTTTTT. Translation: CASSSTGGPTGELFF.

The chain combines TRBV6-1 with TRBJ1-2; no reliable D call. V was clipped by 7 bases and J by 4 bases, with 19 bases between them. CDR1 is MNHNS and CDR2 is SASEGT in the germline V gene. The CDR3 totals 15 residues. The CDR3 DNA reads TGTGCCAGCACCCTAGAGGATCCAGGCACCTATGGCTACACCTTC. Protein sequence: CASTLEDPGTYGYTF.

A few counts support this clonotype. This sequence joins TRBV6-1 and TRBJ2-5; D uncertain. The germline V gene encodes CDR1 MNHNS and CDR2 SASEGT. V gave up 9 bases and J gave up 5 bases, with 19 bases separating them. The CDR3 runs to 14 residues. CDR3 protein: CASSPTYHGETQYF. The CDR3 DNA sequence: TGTGCCAGTAGTCCCACTTACCACGGGGAGACCCAGTACTTC.

The gene calls are TRBV24-1 and TRBJ1-2, with 9 bases lining up with TRBD1. Unmatched junction bases numbered 7, after V lost 4 bases and J lost 5 bases. The CDR3 sequence is 15 residues long. Germline V gene lookup returns CDR1 KGHDR and CDR2 SFDVKD. The CDR3 protein is CATSDPGQGRYGYTF. CDR3 sequence (DNA): TGTGCCACCAGTGACCCCGGACAGGGGAGGTATGGCTACACCTTC.

The sample holds many counts of this clonotype. The chain carries TRBV20-1 and TRBJ1-5; D may be TRBD1 (5 bases). This CDR3 is 13 amino acids long. CDR1 DFQATT and CDR2 SNEGSKA come from the germline V gene (reference sequence). V was pared by 4 bases and J by 7 bases, with 14 bases between. CDR3 bases: TGCAGTGCTATAAGCAGGGCGGAACAGCCCCAGCATTTT. It encodes CSAISRAEQPQHF.

The V call is TRBV20-1, the J call TRBJ1-1; D might be TRBD1 (5 bases). The CDR3 length is 14 residues. The ends were cut back, 2 bases at V and 3 bases at J, with 13 bases in the middle. Germline V gene lookup returns CDR1 DFQATT and CDR2 SNEGSKA (reference sequence). In nucleotides, the CDR3 is TGCAGTGCTAGATCCCCAGGGAGGGACACTGAAGCTTTCTTT. Protein: CSARSPGRDTEAFF.

The chain employs TRBV19 and TRBJ2-5; 7 bases fit TRBD2. This CDR3 is built from 18 residues. Trimming removed 1 base from V and 4 bases from J; junction bases left unmatched: 15. CDR1 LNHDA and CDR2 SQIVND come from the germline V gene (reference sequence). The CDR3 reads CASSIVNGLAGVGETQYF. CDR3 DNA sequence: TGTGCCAGTAGTATAGTCAACGGGCTCGCGGGAGTAGGAGAGACCCAGTACTTC.